The sequence of this TCR beta chain was determined in a study of blood T cell repertoires in COVID-19. Repertoires were generated with immunoSEQ multiplex PCR, while TCRdb's copy carries only in-frame clones and drops some. The sample records about 230,000 clones, roughly 83% being singletons. V lost 4 bases and J lost 3, with 13 bases in between. CDR1 SGHTS and CDR2 YDEGEE come from the germline V gene. This CDR3 has 14 amino acids. The source of this sequence is a woman in her 70s with active or convalescent COVID-19. The rearrangement uses TRBV5-8 and TRBJ1-1, with D possibly being TRBD1 (5 bases). Sequencing was done on a sample of peripheral blood. In DNA form, the CDR3 reads TGTGCCAGCAGCAGCGGGACGGGAGACACTGAAGCTTTCTTT. It translates to CASSSGTGDTEAFF.